What follows is one T cell receptor beta chain and its context. Its antigen remains unknown. The sample originates from a study of CXCR3-negative and CXCR3-positive naive CD8 T cells. The overall study: The study obtained 130 million to 150 million TRB reads, about 1.5 +/- 0.3 million per library.

Notes on the study in general: Naive CXCR3-positive cells had TRB CDR3s more hydrophobic than those of CXCR3-negative naive cells. Partly lower CXCR3 expression followed cryopreservation, and most assays relied on fresh PBMCs. Memory cells diverged, while naive CXCR3-positive and CXCR3-negative cells had similar TRBV-TRBJ usage.

Cells classed as naive CD8+ T cells were CD45RO-CCR7+CD27+CD95-. The libraries of TRB cDNA were prepared using 5' RACE with UMI labels. Reanalyzing the 5' RACE reads, TCRdb keeps one entry per CDR3 protein, without DNA. The sample has about 130,000 distinct CDR3 sequences. The germline V gene encodes CDR1 MNHNS and CDR2 SASEGT. The CDR3 extends over 15 amino acids. The material sequenced was naive CXCR3+ CD8+ T cells from blood. Subset meaning: CD45RO-CCR7+CD27+CD95- naive CD8+ T cells expressing CXCR3 (TNR3+). The clonotype comes from a human donor in good health. Some clones in this sample may be carry-over from other donors' samples. The V gene is TRBV6-1, the J gene TRBJ1-5. CDR3 protein: CASSDPRNSNQPQHF.